This T cell receptor beta chain comes out of a study of blood T cell repertoires in COVID-19. In the study overall: Acute-phase and convalescent COVID-19 samples originated in the United States, Italy and Spain. The cDNA or gDNA used as material had been derived from T cells, B-cell-depleted T cells, or PBMCs.

The CDR3 runs to 15 residues. In germline, CDR1 is KGHSH, CDR2 LQKENI. V was pared by 3 bases and J by 2 bases, with 7 bases of the junction left unmatched. In the original analysis: It was from reference gene primer amplification that nucleated cell counts were estimated. Assay used: immunoSEQ multiplex PCR; TCRdb lists only in-frame clones, some missing. V, J and clone size derive from that table, while D and trimming were established from the DNA sequence. Seen here are 200,000 to 250,000 clones, approximately 83% observed once, and the top ten hold just over 3%. The chain carries TRBV18 and TRBJ2-7; the match to TRBD1 covers 7 bases. The sequenced sample was peripheral blood. The sequence came from a woman between 25 and 40 years old who had recovered from COVID-19. CDR3 sequence (DNA): TGTGCCAGCTCACCCATCCCCGGGACAGCCTACGAGCAGTACTTC. Translated: CASSPIPGTAYEQYF.